This T cell receptor (beta chain) was found in a study of CD8 T cells in Susac syndrome. When the RNA was reverse transcribed, random hexamers were used with an input of about 0.5 to 1 ug. TCRdb re-derived calls from the immunoSEQ multiplex PCR reads in MiXCR, one entry per CDR3 protein. The sample holds 150,000 to 200,000 distinct CDR3 sequences, more than 90% seen once. Trimming removed 0 bases at V and 1 base at J, with 8 bases between. Germline CDR1 reads LGHNA; CDR2 reads YSLEER. The CDR3 loop spans 15 amino acids. Sequencing was carried out using CD4+ T cells from PBMCs. The receptor's source is a human donor in good health. The V gene is TRBV4-3, the J gene TRBJ2-3; D is undetermined. CDR3 region: CASSQEALGTDTQYF. The CDR3 DNA follows: TGCGCCAGCAGCCAAGAGGCTCTAGGCACAGATACGCAGTATTTT.